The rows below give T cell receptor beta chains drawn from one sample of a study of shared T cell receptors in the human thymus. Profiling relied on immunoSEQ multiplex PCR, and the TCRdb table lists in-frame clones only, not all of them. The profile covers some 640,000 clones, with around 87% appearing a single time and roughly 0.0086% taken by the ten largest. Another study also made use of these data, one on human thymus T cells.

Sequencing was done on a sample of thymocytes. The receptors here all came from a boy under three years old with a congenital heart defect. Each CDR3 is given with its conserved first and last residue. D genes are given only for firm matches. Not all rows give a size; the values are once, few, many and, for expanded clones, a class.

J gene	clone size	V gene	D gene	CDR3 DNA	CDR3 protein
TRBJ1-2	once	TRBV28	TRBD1	TGTGCCAGCAGTCCCCAGGGGGATTATGGCTACACCTTC	CASSPQGDYGYTF
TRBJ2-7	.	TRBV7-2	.	TGTGCCAGCAGGCGTGCGGGTTACACCTACGAGCAGTACTTC	CASRRAGYTYEQYF
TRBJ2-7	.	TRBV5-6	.	TGTGCCAGCAGCTTTTCGGGGGAGCAGTACTTC	CASSFSGEQYF
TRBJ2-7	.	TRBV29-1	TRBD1	TGCAGCGACCACAGGGGCGGCTACGAGCAGTACTTC	CSDHRGGYEQYF
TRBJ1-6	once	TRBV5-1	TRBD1	TGCGCCAGCAGCTCGGACAGGAATAATTCACCCCTCCACTTT	CASSSDRNNSPLHF
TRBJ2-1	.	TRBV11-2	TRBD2	TGTGCCAGCAGCCCCCGGGGTAGCGGGGGGAAGTCCTACAATGAGCAGTTCTTC	CASSPRGSGGKSYNEQFF
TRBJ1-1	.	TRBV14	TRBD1	TGTGCCAGCAGCAACGACAGGGGGAACACTGAAGCTTTCTTT	CASSNDRGNTEAFF
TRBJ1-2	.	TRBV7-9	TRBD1	TGTGCCAGCAGCTTATGGGGGACAGGGACCCTAAACTATGGCTACACCTTC	CASSLWGTGTLNYGYTF
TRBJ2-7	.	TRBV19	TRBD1	TGTGCCAGTAGAAAAAGGGACAGGGAATCCTACGAGCAGTACTTC	CASRKRDRESYEQYF
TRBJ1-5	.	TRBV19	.	TGTGCCAGTAGTATTTTAGCGTATAGCAATCAGCCCCAGCATTTT	CASSILAYSNQPQHF
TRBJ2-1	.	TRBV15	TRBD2	TGTGCCACCAGCAGAGATCGGGACTACATCCGTCCTTACTCCTACAATGAGCAGTTCTTC	CATSRDRDYIRPYSYNEQFF
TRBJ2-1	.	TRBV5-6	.	TGTGCCAGCAGCCCCAAGGGGTTCTCCTACAATGAGCAGTTCTTC	CASSPKGFSYNEQFF
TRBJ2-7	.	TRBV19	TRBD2	TGTGCCAGTGGACCGGGACTAGCACCCGAAGGATCCTACGAGCAGTACTTC	CASGPGLAPEGSYEQYF
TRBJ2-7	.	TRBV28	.	TGTGCCAGCAGTTTTGCGCCCTTGAAAGAGAGGGACTCCTACGAGCAGTACTTC	CASSFAPLKERDSYEQYF
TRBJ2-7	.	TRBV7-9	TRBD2	TGTGCCAGCAGCTTAGCGAGCGGGAGGGCCCAAGCGGAGCAGTACTTC	CASSLASGRAQAEQYF
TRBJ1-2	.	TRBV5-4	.	TGTGCCAGCAGGGGGCAGGCCTATGGCTACACCTTC	CASRGQAYGYTF
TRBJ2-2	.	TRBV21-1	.	TGTGCCAGCAGCAGTACGGAGGGTGGAGCCGGGGAGCTGTTTTTT	CASSSTEGGAGELFF
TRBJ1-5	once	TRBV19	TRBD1	TGTGCCAGTGTTTCCGGGACAGGTATAAGCAATCAGCCCCAGCATTTT	CASVSGTGISNQPQHF
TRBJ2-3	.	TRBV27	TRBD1	TGTGCCAGCAGTTTAGGGGGACAGGGCCATCTAGATACGCAGTATTTT	CASSLGGQGHLDTQYF
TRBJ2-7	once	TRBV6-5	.	TGTGCCAGCAGTTCCCCACTCGCCTACGAGCAGTACTTC	CASSSPLAYEQYF
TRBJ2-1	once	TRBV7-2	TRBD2	TGTGCCAGTAAGCTACCGGAGGATAGCGGGAGAGTTAGTGATGAGCAGTTCTTC	CASKLPEDSGRVSDEQFF
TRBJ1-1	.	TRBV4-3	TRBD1	TGCGCCAGCAGCCAAGGACAGGGGTACACTGAAGCTTTCTTT	CASSQGQGYTEAFF
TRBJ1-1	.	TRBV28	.	TGTGCCAGCAGTTCGGGATCCACTGAAGCTTTCTTT	CASSSGSTEAFF
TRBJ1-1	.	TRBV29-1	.	TGCAGCGTCCCCCGCCCAGGGGAGAAGATGAACACTGAAGCTTTCTTT	CSVPRPGEKMNTEAFF
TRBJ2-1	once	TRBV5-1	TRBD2	TGCGCCAGCACCAGACTAGCGGCTTCCTTCTCCTACAATGAGCAGTTCTTC	CASTRLAASFSYNEQFF
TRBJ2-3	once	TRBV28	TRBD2	TGTGCCAGCAGTTCACCTGGGACTAGCGGGAGGGCCGTCGGAGATACGCAGTATTTT	CASSSPGTSGRAVGDTQYF
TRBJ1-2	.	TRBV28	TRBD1	TGTGCCAGCAGGGGACAGGGGAATGGCTACACCTTC	CASRGQGNGYTF
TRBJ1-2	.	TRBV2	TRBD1	TGTGCCAGCAGGCCCCGGGACAGGGAACATTATGGCTACACCTTC	CASRPRDREHYGYTF
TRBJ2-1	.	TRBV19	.	TGTGCCAGTACCCAAAGTGGGACTGCCAATGAGCAGTTCTTC	CASTQSGTANEQFF
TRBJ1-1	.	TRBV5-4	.	TGTGCCAGCAGCTCCTGGGGCAGGGGTGAAGCGACTGAAGCTTTCTTT	CASSSWGRGEATEAFF
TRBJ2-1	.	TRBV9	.	TGTGCCAGCAGCGTAGGTGGGGCCAATGAGCAGTTCTTC	CASSVGGANEQFF
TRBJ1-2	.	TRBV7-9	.	TGTGCCAGCAGCTTAGCGCCTAACGGACAGTGCTCTGACTATGGCTACACCTTC	CASSLAPNGQCSDYGYTF
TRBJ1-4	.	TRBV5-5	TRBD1	TGTGCCAGCAGCTTAGGGACAGGGAAAGCAACTAATGAAAAACTGTTTTTT	CASSLGTGKATNEKLFF
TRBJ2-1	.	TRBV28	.	TGTGCCAGCAGTTGGTCAGGGGCTGGAAACAATGAGCAGTTCTTC	CASSWSGAGNNEQFF
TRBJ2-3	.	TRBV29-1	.	TGCAGCGTGTTGGGGCAGACGTTCACAGATACGCAGTATTTT	CSVLGQTFTDTQYF
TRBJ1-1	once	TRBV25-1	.	TGTGCCAGCAGTTGCTCCGGGACAACTAACACTGAAGCTTTCTTT	CASSCSGTTNTEAFF
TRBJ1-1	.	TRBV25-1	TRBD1	TGTGCCAGCAGTGACCAAACAGGGGGCGCGCGCGGGGGTCGGAAAGCTTTCTTT	CASSDQTGGARGGRKAFF
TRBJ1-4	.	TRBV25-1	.	TGTGCCAGCAGTGAATACAGGGAAGCGGAAAAACTGTTTTTT	CASSEYREAEKLFF
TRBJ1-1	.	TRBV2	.	TGTGCCAGCAGTGGGAGGCGGGAGAACACTGAAGCTTTCTTT	CASSGRRENTEAFF
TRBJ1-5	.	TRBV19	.	TGTGCCAGTAGTATTGAGGCGGGATCCTATCAGCCCCAGCATTTT	CASSIEAGSYQPQHF
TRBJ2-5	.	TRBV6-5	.	TGTGCCAGCAGTTACTCGAAAGCGGATGGCGAGACCCAGTACTTC	CASSYSKADGETQYF
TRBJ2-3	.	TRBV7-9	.	TGTGCCAGCAGCCGCGGTACAGATACGCAGTATTTT	CASSRGTDTQYF
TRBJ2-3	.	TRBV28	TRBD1	TGTGCCAGCAGGAAACAGGGGGCAGGGGATACGCAGTATTTT	CASRKQGAGDTQYF
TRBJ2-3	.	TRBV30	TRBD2	TGTGCCTGGAGCAGTACTAGCGGGAGGACGACAGATACGCAGTATTTT	CAWSSTSGRTTDTQYF
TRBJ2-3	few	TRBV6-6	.	TGTGCCAGCAGTTACATGCGGGCACCTAGCACAGATACGCAGTATTTT	CASSYMRAPSTDTQYF
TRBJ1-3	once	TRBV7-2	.	TGTGCCAGCACCCTAGATGGGGCAGGGGAAAGTGGAGGAAACACCATATATTTT	CASTLDGAGESGGNTIYF
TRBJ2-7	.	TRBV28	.	TGTGCCAGCAGCCAGGACAGTACCTACGAGCAGTACTTC	CASSQDSTYEQYF
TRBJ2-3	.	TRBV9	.	TGTGCCAGCAGCGCCCTCCGGGACACCCACACAGATACGCAGTATTTT	CASSALRDTHTDTQYF
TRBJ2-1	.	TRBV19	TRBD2	TGTGCCAGTAGTGCCACCACTAGCGTTGGTCGAAATGAGCAGTTCTTC	CASSATTSVGRNEQFF
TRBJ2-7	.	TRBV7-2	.	TGTGCCAGCAGCTTAGGGGGGGAGGTCTCCTACGAGCAGTACTTC	CASSLGGEVSYEQYF
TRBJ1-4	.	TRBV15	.	TGTGCCACCAGCAGGGGTCGGCAGGGTCCTGCAACTAATGAAAAACTGTTTTTT	CATSRGRQGPATNEKLFF
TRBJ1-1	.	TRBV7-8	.	TGTGCCAGCTCCCCCGGGGCGGGTGTAGGGGGGGCCACTGAAGCTTTCTTT	CASSPGAGVGGATEAFF
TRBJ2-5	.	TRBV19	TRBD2	TGTGCCAGTAGTATTGGGCTAGCGGGAGGGAAAGAGACCCAGTACTTC	CASSIGLAGGKETQYF
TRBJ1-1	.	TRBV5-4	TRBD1	TGTGCCAGCAGCCTCACAGGGGGCGCGGACACCGAAGCTTTCTTT	CASSLTGGADTEAFF
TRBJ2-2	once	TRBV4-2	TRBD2	TGTGCCAGCAGCCAAGGTAGCGGGGGGGCGAGGGAGCTGTTTTTT	CASSQGSGGARELFF
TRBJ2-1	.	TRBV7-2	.	TGTGCCAGCAGCAACAATAGCAAGCTTCATCCCAATGAGCAGTTCTTC	CASSNNSKLHPNEQFF